Sequencing of this TCR beta chain was carried out in a study of blood T cell repertoires in COVID-19. This clone was counted a single time. Trimming removed 1 base from V and 3 bases from J, with 12 bases in between. The germline CDR1 and CDR2 sequences are SGHTA and FQGNSA. This CDR3 is built from 15 residues. Assay: immunoSEQ multiplex PCR; the TCRdb copy retains only in-frame clones and omits some. The sample lists 87,000 or so clones; 70% to 90% were seen once. The sequenced sample consisted of peripheral blood. The sequence derives from a human donor with acute or convalescent COVID-19. The donor label of this sample is uncertain. The chain is built from TRBV7-2 and TRBJ1-2; D is unresolved. The CDR3 bases are TGTGCCAGCAGCTTAGGCGGGCAGATAGACTATGGCTACACCTTC. It translates to CASSLGGQIDYGYTF.